Below, 5 T cell receptor beta chains from the same sample are listed, as sequenced in a study of blood T cell repertoires in COVID-19 (dated by TCRdb to 2020 to 2022). Library method: the immunoSEQ multiplex PCR assay. The table was pulled from immuneACCESS by TCRdb, which kept in-frame rearrangements only. Such tables lose some clones; where checked, under half of the loss comes from unresolved V genes, and the rest has no known cause. This sample is represented by about 130,000 clones; about 83% of them were singletons. The top ten clonotypes cover roughly 12% of the sample. Sample: peripheral blood. The source of these receptors is a human donor in a cohort sampled during active COVID-19.

This clone was recorded only once. This specimen includes other DNA sequences encoding the same CDR3. The rearrangement links TRBV18 to TRBJ1-6, with 9 bases identical to TRBD1. CDR1 KGHSH and CDR2 LQKENI come from the germline V gene. Trimming took 1 base from V and 10 from J; bases not matched to a gene: 2. The CDR3 extends over 14 amino acids. The CDR3 bases are TGTGCCAGCTCACCACGGACAGGGGACTCACCCCTCCACTTT. This translates into CASSPRTGDSPLHF. The entire variable domain, with the rest obtained from reference TRBV18 and TRBJ1-6, is as follows: NAGVMQNPRHLVRRRGQEARLRCSPMKGHSHVYWYRQLPEEGLKFMVYLQKENIIDESGMPKERFSAEFPKEGPSILRIQQVVRGDSAAYFCASSPRTGDSPLHFGNGTRLTVT.

The chain combines TRBV9 with TRBJ2-1; 8 bases are shared with TRBD2. With 4 bases clipped from V and 4 bases from J, the junction kept 7 bases outside the gene matches. This CDR3 contains 15 residues. CDR1 and CDR2 from the germline V gene are SGDLS and YYNGEE. The CDR3 region has the DNA TGTGCCAGCAGCCTTTTGGCGGGGGGTTACAATGAGCAGTTCTTC. Protein sequence: CASSLLAGGYNEQFF.

This clone was counted only a few times. The V call is TRBV19, the J call TRBJ2-1; tentatively, D is TRBD1 (6 bases). V lost 3 bases, J lost 6 bases, and 15 bases lay in between. CDR1 and CDR2 (germline): LNHDA, SQIVND (reference sequence). The CDR3 is made up of 15 amino acids. CDR3 bases: TGTGCCAGTAGTATTGAGACAGGCGAATCCAATGAGCAGTTCTTC. Amino acids: CASSIETGESNEQFF.

Written as DNA, the CDR3 is TGTGCCAGCAGCGTAGTAGGGGACAGGGTGGAGCTGTTTTTT. Its protein product is CASSVVGDRVELFF. This chain links TRBV9 with TRBJ2-2, with 9 nucleotides matching TRBD1. Germline V gives CDR1 SGDLS, CDR2 YYNGEE. J was trimmed by 10 bases and V by 0 bases; bases with no gene match: 4. The CDR3 is 14 residues long.

The chain is built from TRBV5-8 and TRBJ1-2, with a tentative D call TRBD1 (6 bases). The CDR3 runs to 12 residues. V gave up 9 bases and J gave up 8 bases, with 17 bases separating them. CDR1 and CDR2 from the germline V gene are SGHTS and YDEGEE. The CDR3 DNA reads TGTGCCACAGGGGATAACTATTGGGGCTACACCTTC. Translating it yields CATGDNYWGYTF. The entire variable domain, with the rest obtained from reference TRBV5-8 and TRBJ1-2, is as follows: EAGVTQSPTHLIKTRGQQATLRCSPISGHTSVYWYQQALGLGLQFLLWYDEGEERNRGNFPPRFSGRQFPNYSSELNVNALELEDSALYLCATGDNYWGYTFGSGTRLTVV.